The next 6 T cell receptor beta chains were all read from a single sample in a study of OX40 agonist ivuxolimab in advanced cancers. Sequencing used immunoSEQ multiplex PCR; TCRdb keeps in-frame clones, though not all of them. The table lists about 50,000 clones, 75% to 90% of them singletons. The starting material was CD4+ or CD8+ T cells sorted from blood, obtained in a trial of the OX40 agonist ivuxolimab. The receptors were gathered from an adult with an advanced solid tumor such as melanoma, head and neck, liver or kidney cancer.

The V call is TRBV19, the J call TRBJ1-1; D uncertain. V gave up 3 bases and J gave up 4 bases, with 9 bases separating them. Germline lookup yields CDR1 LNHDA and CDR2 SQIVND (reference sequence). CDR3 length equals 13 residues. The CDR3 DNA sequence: TGTGCCAGTAGTATCTCGTCGGCCACTGAAGCTTTCTTT. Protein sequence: CASSISSATEAFF.

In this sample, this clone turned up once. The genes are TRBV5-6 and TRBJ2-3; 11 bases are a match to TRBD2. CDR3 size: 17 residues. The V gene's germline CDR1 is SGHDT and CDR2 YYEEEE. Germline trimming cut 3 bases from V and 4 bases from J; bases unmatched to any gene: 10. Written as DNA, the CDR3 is TGTGCCAGCAGCTGGGGTACTAGCGGGGGTGCGGCAGATACGCAGTATTTT. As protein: CASSWGTSGGAADTQYF.

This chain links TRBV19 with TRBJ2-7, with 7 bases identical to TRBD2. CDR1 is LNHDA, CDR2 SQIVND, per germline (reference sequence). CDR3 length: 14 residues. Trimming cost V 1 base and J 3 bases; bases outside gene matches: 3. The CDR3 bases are TGTGCCAGTAGTATAGTGGGAGGGGACTACGAGCAGTACTTC. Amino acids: CASSIVGGDYEQYF.

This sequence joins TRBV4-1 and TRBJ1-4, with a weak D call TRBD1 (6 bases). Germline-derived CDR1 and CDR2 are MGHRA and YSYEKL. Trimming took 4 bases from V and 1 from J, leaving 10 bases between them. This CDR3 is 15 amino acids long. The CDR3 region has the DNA TGCGCCAGCAGCCTAGGGGGGGGAACTAATGAAAAACTGTTTTTT. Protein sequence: CASSLGGGTNEKLFF.

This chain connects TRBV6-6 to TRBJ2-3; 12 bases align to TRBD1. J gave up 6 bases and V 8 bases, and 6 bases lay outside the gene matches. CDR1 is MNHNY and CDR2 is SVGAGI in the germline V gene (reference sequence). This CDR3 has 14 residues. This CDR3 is CASSGTGGADTQYF. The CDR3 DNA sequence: TGTGCCAGCTCCGGGACAGGGGGCGCGGATACGCAGTATTTT.

Here the CDR3 DNA reads TGTGCCGGAGCGGACTTCTGGGCCAAAAACATTCAGTACTTC. Translation: CAGADFWAKNIQYF. The chain combines TRBV30 with TRBJ2-4; a possible D gene is TRBD2 (5 bases). Trimming stripped 8 bases from V and 1 base from J, with 15 bases between. This CDR3 spans 14 amino acids. Germline CDR1 and CDR2: GTSNPN and SVGIG (reference sequence).